The 25 T cell receptor beta chains below were found in one sample sequenced in a study of blood T cell repertoires in COVID-19. This table comes from immunoSEQ multiplex PCR, and its TCRdb copy is limited to in-frame clones, with some not included. This table holds roughly 140,000 clones, around four fifths found once. The sample was PBMCs or T cells enriched from blood (not recorded which). These receptors all stem from a middle-aged woman who had recovered from COVID-19.

The genes are TRBV12-5 and TRBJ2-7; 14 positions agree with TRBD2. Germline V gene data show CDR1 as LGHNT and CDR2 as FRNRAP. V trimming: 6 bases; J trimming: 4 bases; junction bases outside the gene matches: 5. The CDR3 is 15 amino acids. The CDR3 region is CASGQGTSGGYEQYF. CDR3 coding DNA: TGTGCTAGTGGCCAGGGGACTAGCGGGGGTTACGAGCAGTACTTC.

The rearrangement links TRBV6-6 to TRBJ2-6, with TRBD2 matching over 11 bases. J gave up 0 bases and V 5 bases, and 6 bases lay outside the gene matches. CDR1 and CDR2 (germline): MNHNY, SVGAGI (reference sequence). The CDR3 is 18 residues long. The CDR3 here is CASSPGLAGISGANVLTF. CDR3 nucleotide sequence: TGTGCCAGCAGTCCCGGACTAGCGGGTATCTCTGGGGCCAACGTCCTGACTTTC.

The chain employs TRBV10-3 and TRBJ2-2, with 7 nucleotides matching TRBD2. This CDR3 contains 18 residues. Germline CDR1 ENHRY, CDR2 SYGVKD. V gave up 7 bases and J gave up 5 bases; unmatched junction bases: 19. Here the CDR3 reads CAITEGPLGGSWTGELFF. The CDR3 DNA is TGTGCCATCACGGAAGGGCCCCTCGGGGGGTCTTGGACCGGGGAGCTGTTTTTT.

The chain combines TRBV29-1 with TRBJ1-1; D unresolved. The V end lost 4 bases, the J end lost 0 bases, and 12 bases lay between the germline ends. CDR1 and CDR2 (germline): SQVTM, ANQGSEA. The CDR3 contains 14 residues. The CDR3 loop is CSVAADSLNTEAFF. The CDR3 DNA is TGCAGCGTTGCGGCCGACTCTCTGAACACTGAAGCTTTCTTT.

The chain combines TRBV5-1 with TRBJ1-1, with 7 nucleotides matching TRBD1. The CDR3 has 14 residues. CDR1 SGHRS and CDR2 YFSETQ come from the germline V gene. V shed 3 bases and J 7 bases; nucleotides not matched to a gene: 9. The CDR3 here is CASSSEEGAIEAFF. CDR3 coding DNA: TGCGCCAGCAGCTCGGAGGAGGGGGCCATTGAAGCTTTCTTT. The full variable domain, its missing parts supplied by reference TRBV5-1 and TRBJ1-1, is KAGVTQTPRYLIKTRGQQVTLSCSPISGHRSVSWYQQTPGQGLQFLFEYFSETQRNKGNFPGRFSGRQFSNSRSEMNVSTLELGDSALYLCASSSEEGAIEAFFGQGTRLTVV.

This clone was seen once. V usage is TRBV4-2 and J usage is TRBJ2-1; 11 bases agree with TRBD2. This CDR3 is built from 16 residues. V dropped 6 bases and J dropped 8; count of bases not matched to a gene: 12. Germline assignment: CDR1 LGHNA and CDR2 YNFKEQ. CDR3 sequence (DNA): TGTGCCAGCAGTCCCGGGACTAGCGGAAGGGGCGATGAGCAGTTCTTC. It specifies CASSPGTSGRGDEQFF.

V gene TRBV7-8 combines with J gene TRBJ1-5, with D hard to call. The germline gives CDR1 SGHVS, CDR2 FQNEAQ. The CDR3 runs to 16 residues. Trimming shortened V by 6 bases and J by 4 bases, and 19 bases separated the two germline ends. The CDR3 bases are TGTGCCAGCAGTGTAACGTCTACAGTTCTAAATCAGCCCCAGCATTTT. Its protein product is CASSVTSTVLNQPQHF.

The chain carries TRBV5-6 and TRBJ1-2; no firm D call. The CDR3 has 13 amino acids. CDR1 is SGHDT, CDR2 YYEEEE, per germline. With 4 bases removed from V and 3 bases from J, the gap between germline ends came to 10 bases. Here the CDR3 DNA reads TGTGCCAGCAGCCCCGGCGGGGACTATGGCTACACCTTC. Protein: CASSPGGDYGYTF.

The chain joins TRBV5-4 to TRBJ2-3; D not resolved. The CDR3 has 17 residues. V lost 2 bases and J 2 bases, leaving 18 bases between the germline ends. Germline CDR1 is SGHNT and CDR2 is YYREEE (reference sequence). The CDR3 DNA sequence: TGTGCCAGCAGCTTTTCTTCGGCTAGAAGTTTCACAGATACGCAGTATTTT. Residues: CASSFSSARSFTDTQYF.

V is TRBV28 and J is TRBJ1-5; D remains unclear. The CDR3 has 12 residues. Germline CDR1 reads MDHEN; CDR2 reads SYDVKM. Trimming cost V 1 base and J 8 bases, with 6 bases left between them. The CDR3 nucleotides are TGTGCCAGCAGTTTATCCGGGGAGCCCCAGCATTTT. This encodes CASSLSGEPQHF.

This clone was recorded only once. V is TRBV12-5 and J is TRBJ2-1; 10 bases map to TRBD2. V lost 0 bases to trimming and J lost 5 bases; unmatched junction nucleotides: 16. CDR3 length: 20 residues. CDR1 and CDR2 (germline): LGHNT, FRNRAP. The CDR3 DNA reads as TGTGCTAGTGGTTTGGTAGAATTTACTTGGACTAGCGGACTGAACAATGAGCAGTTCTTC. Translated, it gives CASGLVEFTWTSGLNNEQFF.

This rearrangement joins TRBV19 to TRBJ1-6, with TRBD1 identical over 7 bases. The length of the CDR3 is 14 residues. The germline V gene has CDR1 LNHDA and CDR2 SQIVND (reference sequence). V shed 3 bases, J shed 9 bases, and the junction held 5 bases outside the gene matches. CDR3 in DNA: TGTGCCAGTAGTATCACAGGGGCCTTTTCACCCCTCCACTTT. This encodes CASSITGAFSPLHF.

This chain links TRBV9 with TRBJ2-1; weak D call: TRBD2 (6 bases). Trimming stripped 3 bases from V and 0 bases from J, with 10 bases between. CDR3 size: 15 residues. The germline CDR1 and CDR2 sequences are SGDLS and YYNGEE. CDR3 in DNA: TGTGCCAGCAGCGATAGCGGAAGCTCCTACAATGAGCAGTTCTTC. Its protein product is CASSDSGSSYNEQFF.

By sample share, this clone is large. The chain has TRBV7-6 and TRBJ1-4; no clear D gene. V lost 4 bases and J lost 8, with 14 bases in between. The CDR3 spans 14 residues. CDR1 is SGHVS, CDR2 FNYEAQ, per germline. CDR3 in amino acids: CASSSTISGEKLFF. For the CDR3, the DNA is TGTGCCAGCAGCTCTACCATTTCGGGGGAAAAACTGTTTTTT.

This rearrangement joins TRBV9 to TRBJ1-4, with 9 bases matching TRBD1. Germline CDR1 reads SGDLS; CDR2 reads YYNGEE. The CDR3 extends over 15 amino acids. The ends lost 4 bases at V and 3 bases at J; junction bases unmatched: 4. This CDR3 is CASSPGQGSNEKLFF. The CDR3 nucleotides read TGTGCCAGCAGCCCGGGACAGGGCTCTAATGAAAAACTGTTTTTT.

The rearrangement links TRBV30 to TRBJ1-3, with 7 bases fitting TRBD1. After removal of 2 bases from V and 4 bases from J, the junction contained 5 bases not matched to a gene. The CDR3 sequence is 14 residues long. The germline V gene has CDR1 GTSNPN and CDR2 SVGIG (reference sequence). The CDR3 reads CAWSRGGVGNTIYF. The CDR3 DNA reads TGTGCCTGGAGTAGAGGGGGCGTGGGAAACACCATATATTTT. The whole variable domain, remainder taken from reference TRBV30 and TRBJ1-3, is SQTIHQWPATLVQPVGSPLSLECTVEGTSNPNLYWYRQAAGRGLQLLFYSVGIGQISSEVPQNLSASRPQDRQFILSSKKLLLSDSGFYLCAWSRGGVGNTIYFGEGSWLTVV.

The sample holds a few counts of this clone. The rearrangement links TRBV6-1 to TRBJ2-1, with D maybe TRBD2 (6 bases). This CDR3 has 15 residues. Trimming stripped 3 bases from V and 4 bases from J, with 13 bases between. From germline, CDR1 is MNHNS and CDR2 SASEGT. CDR3 nucleotide sequence: TGTGCCAGCAGTGAGAGGCGGGGAGAATACAATGAGCAGTTCTTC. This translates into CASSERRGEYNEQFF.

The V and J genes are TRBV4-1 and TRBJ1-2; 10 positions agree with TRBD1. Germline V gene sequence: CDR1 MGHRA, CDR2 YSYEKL. The trim removed 6 bases at V and 5 bases at J, leaving 9 bases unmatched. The CDR3 loop spans 15 amino acids. The CDR3 region is CASRSRDRGVYGYTF. CDR3 DNA sequence: TGCGCCAGCAGATCCCGGGACAGGGGAGTATATGGCTACACCTTC.

The chain combines TRBV2 with TRBJ1-5; D possibly corresponds to TRBD1 (6 bases). Trimming stripped 7 bases from V and 4 bases from J, with 11 bases between. This CDR3 has 13 amino acids. The germline gives CDR1 SNHLY, CDR2 FYNNEI. CDR3 amino acids: CASNNRENQPQHF. CDR3 sequence (DNA): TGTGCCAGCAATAACAGGGAGAATCAGCCCCAGCATTTT.

The rearrangement links TRBV2 to TRBJ2-7; D may be TRBD2 (7 bases). Germline CDR1 reads SNHLY; CDR2 reads FYNNEI. Trimming removed 8 bases at V and 3 bases at J, with 14 bases between. CDR3 size: 13 residues. The CDR3 spells CASGGGRGYEQYF. The CDR3 DNA follows: TGTGCCAGCGGGGGCGGGAGAGGCTACGAGCAGTACTTC.

The chain carries TRBV5-1 and TRBJ2-7; TRBD2 matches 15 bases. The CDR3 is 19 residues long. CDR1 SGHRS and CDR2 YFSETQ come from the germline V gene. With V trimmed by 4 bases and J by 0 bases, 11 bases remained unmatched. The CDR3, as DNA: TGCGCCAGCAGCCCCCGGACTAGCGGGGGGGCGGGGAGCTCCTACGAGCAGTACTTC. Its translation: CASSPRTSGGAGSSYEQYF.

The chain employs TRBV7-3 and TRBJ2-2; D is possibly TRBD2 (5 bases). The V and J ends lost 4 bases and 2 bases respectively, with 14 bases between them. CDR3 length: 16 amino acids. The germline gives CDR1 SGHTA, CDR2 FQGTGA. The CDR3 DNA sequence: TGTGCCAGCAGCTCCCAAGGACCGGGAAACACCGGGGAGCTGTTTTTT. As protein: CASSSQGPGNTGELFF.

This clone appeared a single time. The chain employs TRBV7-3 and TRBJ2-2, with D maybe TRBD2 (7 bases). There are 16 residues in the CDR3. The germline CDR1 and CDR2 sequences are SGHTA and FQGTGA. Trimming took 3 bases from V and 7 from J, leaving 18 bases between them. The CDR3 sequence is CASSLGGQTPGGELFF. In DNA form, the CDR3 reads TGTGCCAGCAGCTTGGGGGGGCAGACCCCTGGCGGGGAGCTGTTTTTT.

V is TRBV7-3 and J is TRBJ2-1; 8 positions agree with TRBD2. CDR1 SGHTA and CDR2 FQGTGA come from the germline V gene. CDR3 length: 13 residues. Trimming cost V 3 bases and J 5 bases; bases outside gene matches: 0. The CDR3 spells CASSFSGNNEQFF. CDR3 nucleotides: TGTGCCAGCAGCTTTAGCGGGAACAATGAGCAGTTCTTC.

The rearrangement joins TRBV12-3 or TRBV12-4 to TRBJ1-4; D unclear. The V and J ends lost 6 bases and 7 bases respectively, with 6 bases between them. This CDR3 region has 11 residues. The CDR3 DNA is TGTGCCAGCAGCTCGGGTGAAAAACTGTTTTTT. Protein sequence: CASSSGEKLFF.